This TCR beta chain was recorded in a study of blood T cells in healthy people across ages (dated by TCRdb to the mid-2010s). Some background on the complete study: Template switching captured roughly one uniquely barcoded TCR beta cDNA molecule per two T cells in model experiments. Age-related changes in TCR beta repertoire diversity were measured in the study by deep sequencing normalized with unique cDNA molecular identifiers. The donors were split into four age groups: young (average around 15 years), middle-aged (roughly 39), aged (approximately 60) and long-lived (about 74). To avoid experimental bias, donors of different ages were randomly spread across the sequencing lanes. The study analyzed two additional independent replicas of 1 million unique cDNA reads from the same blood draw for two donors, one aged 18 to 30 and one aged 80 or older.

CDR1 and CDR2 are read off the germline V gene as SGHRS and YFSETQ. Measured from the cysteine to the phenylalanine, the CDR3 is 16 residues long. Only the CDR3 DNA is retained, 48 bases long and in frame from the first base. Relative to germline, V is missing 2 bases and J is missing 5 bases, with 11 bases of the junction outside any gene match. This clonotype was seen only a few times. Its specific antigen is unknown. No quality values exist for individual bases; no much larger clone is one base distant. Library generation was performed with 5' RACE. TCRdb lists the instrument as Illumina HiSeq 2500. A second roughly 6 to 11 cycle PCR used a sample-barcoded 5' primer and a J-beta primer mix. A unique molecular identifier was introduced onto each TCR beta cDNA molecule by a template-switch 5' adaptor carrying 12 random nucleotides. At least 3 million CDR3-containing paired-end reads were obtained from each sample. First-strand cDNA was synthesized from all RNA with the Mint cDNA synthesis kit, primed by a TRBC-specific oligonucleotide. Following uracil-DNA glycosylase treatment, all cDNA underwent a first 18-cycle PCR with the universal primers M1SS and BC2_uni_R. As for the original processing: Normalization of each sample was performed by random selection of 1 million high-quality reads, each carrying a distinct molecular identifier. Reads sharing molecular identifiers were discarded rather than binned into consensus sequences. MiTCR, set to a Q25 quality threshold and the strictest error-elimination algorithm, was used for CDR3 identification, clonotype clustering and error correction. A nonparametric unseen species model using Euler transformation provided a lower-bound estimate of total TCR beta diversity. Through fastp at Q25 and MiXCR, TCRdb rebuilt clones from the public reads, retaining in-frame beta chains. Rows are combined by CDR3 protein, so each entry shows the most common genes and DNA. TCRdb, not the authors, supplied the V and J calls. The sample data list some 1,500,000 distinct CDR3 sequences, and approximately 39% of these were observed just once. Under 5% of the sample is taken by the ten largest.

Overall study results and their limits: Because donor CMV infection status was unknown, age-related changes in expanded clonotypes were potentially confounded. The long-lived group showed more naive CD4+ T cells, fewer expanded clones and increased TCR diversity than the aged group, suggesting age selection. Conclusive comparison of naive and antigen-experienced compartments was prevented by the profiling of bulk unsorted PBMCs. Estimates of total diversity based on one million sequenced T cells were regarded as lower bounds and as underestimates. As age increased, observed TCR beta diversity per million T cells dropped in a roughly linear way, and a significant reduction was already evident by age about 40. The percentage of naive T cells measured by flow cytometry correlated strongly with observed TCR beta diversity.

Donors were approximately 42 systemically healthy Caucasian individuals from Russia aged roughly 6 to 90 years. About 9.6 milliliters of peripheral blood were collected from each donor into EDTA-treated Vacutainer tubes. Ficoll-Paque density-gradient centrifugation was used to isolate PBMCs, with at least 6.5 million per sample. Total RNA was extracted from PBMCs with Trizol reagent, with at least 6 micrograms obtained per sample. For every donor, flow cytometry on a PBMC aliquot measured the percentage of naive CD45RAhigh/CD27high T cells. The clonotype was recovered from a woman aged 18-29 years in good health. Source material: blood. The sequence joins TRBV5-1 to TRBJ2-5; the junction holds 8 bases that match TRBD2. The nucleotide sequence reads as follows: TGCGCCAGCAGCTTTTCCCGGACTAGCAGTTTTGAGACCCAGTACTTC. This encodes CASSFSRTSSFETQYF.